This paragraph reports one T cell receptor beta chain. Per the original data handling: Amplified reference gene primers provided the basis for estimating nucleated cell counts. The assay was immunoSEQ multiplex PCR, and TCRdb's table has in-frame clones only and misses some. The V and J calls and clone size are taken from that table; D and trimming were inferred from the DNA. The repertoire includes some 450,000 clones, 70% to 90% of them detected once, and around 13% sits in the top ten. This specimen belongs to a study of blood T cell repertoires in COVID-19. Turning to the study itself: COVID-19 samples collected from the United States, Italy and Spain covered acute and convalescent phases. From T cells, B-cell-depleted T cells, or PBMCs came the material, which was cDNA or gDNA.

It was during active infection that Seattle patients were enrolled and then longitudinally followed. This CDR3 has 14 residues. V lost 5 bases to trimming and J lost 7 bases; unmatched junction nucleotides: 5. CDR1 and CDR2 (germline): MNHEY, SVGAGI. The sequenced sample was peripheral blood. The chain combines TRBV6-5 with TRBJ1-6; 7 bases align to TRBD1. The receptor comes from a woman aged 50 to 65 with COVID-19, enrolled during active disease. CDR3 in amino acids: CASSSRGYNSPLHF. CDR3 DNA: TGTGCCAGCAGTAGCAGGGGGTACAATTCACCCCTCCACTTT.